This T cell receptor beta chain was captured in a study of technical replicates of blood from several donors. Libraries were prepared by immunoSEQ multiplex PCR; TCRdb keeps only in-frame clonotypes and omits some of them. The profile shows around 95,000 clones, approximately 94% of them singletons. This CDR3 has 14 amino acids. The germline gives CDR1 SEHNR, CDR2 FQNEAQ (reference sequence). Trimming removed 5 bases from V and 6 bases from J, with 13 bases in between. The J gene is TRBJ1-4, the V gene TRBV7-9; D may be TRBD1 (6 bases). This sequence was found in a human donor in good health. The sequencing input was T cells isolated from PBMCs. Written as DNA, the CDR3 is TGTGCCAGCAGCCCCGGGACATCGGATGAAAAACTGTTTTTT. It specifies CASSPGTSDEKLFF. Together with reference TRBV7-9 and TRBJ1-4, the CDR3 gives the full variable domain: DTGVSQNPRHKITKRGQNVTFRCDPISEHNRLYWYRQTLGQGPEFLTYFQNEAQLEKSRLLSDRFSAERPKGSFSTLEIQRTEQGDSAMYLCASSPGTSDEKLFFGSGTQLSVL.